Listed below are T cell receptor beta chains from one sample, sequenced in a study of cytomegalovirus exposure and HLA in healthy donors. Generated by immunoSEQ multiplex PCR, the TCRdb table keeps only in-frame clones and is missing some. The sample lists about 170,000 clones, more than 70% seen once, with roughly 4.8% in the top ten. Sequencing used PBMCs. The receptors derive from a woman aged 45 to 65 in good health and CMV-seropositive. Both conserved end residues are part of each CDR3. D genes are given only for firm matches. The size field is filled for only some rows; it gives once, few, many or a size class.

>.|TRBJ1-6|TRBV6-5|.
TGTGCCAGCTCCGGGGGGGCGTATAATTCACCCCTCCACTTT
CASSGGAYNSPLHF
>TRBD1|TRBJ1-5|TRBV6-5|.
TGTGCCAGCAGTTACTCGCCGGGACAGCAGCCCCAGCATTTT
CASSYSPGQQPQHF
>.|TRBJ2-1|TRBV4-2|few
TGTGCCAGCAGCCAAAACCGGAATGAGCAGTTCTTC
CASSQNRNEQFF
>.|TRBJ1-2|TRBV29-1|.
TGCAGCGTTGAGAGAAACCTGTTTCCCACCTTC
CSVERNLFPTF
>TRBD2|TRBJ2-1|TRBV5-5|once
TGTGCCAGTACTAGCGGAGCCTACAATGAGCAGTTCTTC
CASTSGAYNEQFF
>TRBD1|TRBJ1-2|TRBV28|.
TGTGCCAGCAGTTTACTGGGACAGGGCACTAACTATGGCTACACCTTC
CASSLLGQGTNYGYTF
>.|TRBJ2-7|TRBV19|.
TGTGCCAGTAGGTACAATGGGTGGGCAGGAACCAACTACGAGCAGTACTTC
CASRYNGWAGTNYEQYF
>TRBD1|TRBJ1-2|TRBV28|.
TGTGCCAGCAGATCACAGGGGGTAGGTGGCTACACCTTC
CASRSQGVGGYTF
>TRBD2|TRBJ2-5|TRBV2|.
TGTGCCAGCAGTGAAGCGTCTAGCGGGGGGGCGGAGACCCAGTACTTC
CASSEASSGGAETQYF
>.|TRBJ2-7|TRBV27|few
TGTGCCAGCAGTTTATTATCTAGGGGGGGATCCGAGCAGTACTTC
CASSLLSRGGSEQYF
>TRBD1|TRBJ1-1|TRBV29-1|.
TGCAGCGTTGTCCGGGCAGGGGGCACTGAAGCTTTCTTT
CSVVRAGGTEAFF
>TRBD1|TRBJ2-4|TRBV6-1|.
TGTGCCAGCAGTCAGGGACAGGGTAACATTCAGTACTTC
CASSQGQGNIQYF
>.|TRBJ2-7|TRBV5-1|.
TGCGCCAGCAGCGAGACTAGTCTCAGCTCCTACGAGCAGTACTTC
CASSETSLSSYEQYF
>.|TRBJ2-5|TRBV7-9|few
TGTTCCAGCGGAGCATTCTCCGGGACACCTCAAGAGACCCAGTACTTC
CSSGAFSGTPQETQYF
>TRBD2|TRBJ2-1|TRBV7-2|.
TGTGCCAGCAGCCGTTCCCCCGGGACTAGTCAGAATGAGCAGTTCTTC
CASSRSPGTSQNEQFF
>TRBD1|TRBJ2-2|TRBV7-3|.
TGTGCCAGCAGCCAAGGGGGCTACCCCACCGGGGAGCTGTTTTTT
CASSQGGYPTGELFF
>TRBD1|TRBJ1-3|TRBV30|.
TGTGCCTGGAGAAATGCCGGGACAGGGACCTCTGGAAACACCATATATTTT
CAWRNAGTGTSGNTIYF
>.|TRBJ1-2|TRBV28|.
TGTGCCAGCAGTTTGCCCGGACAGTGGAATGGCTACACCTTC
CASSLPGQWNGYTF
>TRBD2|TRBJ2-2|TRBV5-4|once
TGTGCCAGCAGCCGCCATTTACTAGCGGGGAGCACAACCGGGGAGCTGTTTTTT
CASSRHLLAGSTTGELFF
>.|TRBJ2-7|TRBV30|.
TGTGCCTGGAGTGCCGGAGGGGAGCAGTACTTC
CAWSAGGEQYF
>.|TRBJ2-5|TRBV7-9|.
TGTGCCAGCAGCTTAGCCGTGGGAGGGGGCCAAGAGACCCAGTACTTC
CASSLAVGGGQETQYF
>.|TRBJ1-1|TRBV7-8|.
TGTGCCAGCAGCTTAGTGCCACGGGGGACTGAAGCTTTCTTT
CASSLVPRGTEAFF
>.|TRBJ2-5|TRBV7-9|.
TGTGCCAGCAGCTCGTGGTCTAGCGCGGGGCAAGAGACCCAGTACTTC
CASSSWSSAGQETQYF
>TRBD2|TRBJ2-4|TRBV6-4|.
TGTGCCAGCAGAAATAGCGGGAGGTATCATATTCAGTACTTC
CASRNSGRYHIQYF
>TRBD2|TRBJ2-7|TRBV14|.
TGTGCCAGCAGCCGCACTAGCGGGGACCTCTTTACCCTGGGGGAGCAGTACTTC
CASSRTSGDLFTLGEQYF
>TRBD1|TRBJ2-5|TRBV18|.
TGTGCCAGCTCACCCGGACAGGGCGGGGAGACCCAGTACTTC
CASSPGQGGETQYF
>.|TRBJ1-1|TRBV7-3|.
TGTGCCAGCAGCTCGGGGGAGGGGAACACTGAAGCTTTCTTT
CASSSGEGNTEAFF
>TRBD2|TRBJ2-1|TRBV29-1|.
TGCAGCGTTGACCACGGGGGGTACAATGAGCAGTTCTTC
CSVDHGGYNEQFF
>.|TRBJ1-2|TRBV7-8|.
TGTGCCAGCAGCTTCAGCGGGGGGCCCCTTAACTATGGCTACACCTTC
CASSFSGGPLNYGYTF
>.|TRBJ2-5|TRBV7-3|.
TGTGCCAGCAGCGAGACCTCTAGCGTTCGAGAGACCCAGTACTTC
CASSETSSVRETQYF
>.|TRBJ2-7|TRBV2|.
TGCGGCTCCACGGGGGGCTTTAGGTACGAGCAGTACTTC
CGSTGGFRYEQYF
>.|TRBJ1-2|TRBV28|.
TGTGCCAGCAGAGCTAACGGTGGCTACACCTTC
CASRANGGYTF
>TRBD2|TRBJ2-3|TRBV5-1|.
TGCGCCAGCAGCTTGCTAGCGGGAATTGGCGATACGCAGTATTTT
CASSLLAGIGDTQYF
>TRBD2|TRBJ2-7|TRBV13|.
TGTGCCAGCAGCTTAGGCGGGGGGAGGAACGAGCAGTACTTC
CASSLGGGRNEQYF
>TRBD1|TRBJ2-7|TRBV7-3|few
TGTGCCAGCAAAGGGGACAGGGCAACGGGGGAGCAGTACTTC
CASKGDRATGEQYF
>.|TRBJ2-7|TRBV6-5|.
TGTGCCAGCAGTCCTATACCACGGGGAGCCCACGAGCAGTACTTC
CASSPIPRGAHEQYF
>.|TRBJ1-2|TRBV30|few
TGTGCCTGGATGATACAGGGTAGTACTAACTATGGCTACACCTTC
CAWMIQGSTNYGYTF
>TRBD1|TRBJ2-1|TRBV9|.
TGTGCCAGCAGCCATGGGGACAGGGGGCTCGATGAGCAGTTCTTC
CASSHGDRGLDEQFF
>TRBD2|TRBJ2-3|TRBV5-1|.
TGCGCCAGCAGCTGGGGACTAGCGGAGGTTGCAGATACGCAGTATTTT
CASSWGLAEVADTQYF
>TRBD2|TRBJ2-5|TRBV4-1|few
TGCGCCAGCAGCCATGAAGACGGGGGGAGGGATCAAGAGACCCAGTACTTC
CASSHEDGGRDQETQYF
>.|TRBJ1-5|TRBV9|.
TGTGCCAGCAGCGTTACAGGGCTCAATCAGCCCCAGCATTTT
CASSVTGLNQPQHF
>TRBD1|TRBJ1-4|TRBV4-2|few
TGTGCCAGCAGCCACCAGGACAGGGGAGAAGAAAAACTGTTTTTT
CASSHQDRGEEKLFF
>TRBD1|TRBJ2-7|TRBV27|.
TGTGCCAGCAGTCCGACTGGCAGGGGGCGCTTAGAGCAGTACTTC
CASSPTGRGRLEQYF
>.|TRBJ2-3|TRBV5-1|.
TGCGCCAGCAGCTTGGCCGCGGAGCGGGGCACAGATACGCAGTATTTT
CASSLAAERGTDTQYF
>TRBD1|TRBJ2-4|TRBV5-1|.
TGCGCCAGCAGCTCTAGGGTTGGGACAGGTAGAGCCAAAAACATTCAGTACTTC
CASSSRVGTGRAKNIQYF
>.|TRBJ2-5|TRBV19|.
TGTGCCAGTAGTATAGACATAACACAAGAGACCCAGTACTTC
CASSIDITQETQYF
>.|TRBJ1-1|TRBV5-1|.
TGCGCCAGCAGTAATTCAGGGTACACTGAAGCTTTCTTT
CASSNSGYTEAFF
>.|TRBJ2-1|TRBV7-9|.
TGTTCCAGCAGCTTACGAGGGAATCTGGCGTTAAATGAGCAGTTCTTC
CSSSLRGNLALNEQFF
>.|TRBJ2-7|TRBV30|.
TGTGCCTGGAGTGTAGGCGGCTACGAGCAGTACTTC
CAWSVGGYEQYF
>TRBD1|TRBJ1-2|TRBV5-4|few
TGTGCCAGCAGCATCGGGACAGAATATGGCTACACCTTC
CASSIGTEYGYTF
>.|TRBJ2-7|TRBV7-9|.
TGTGCCAGCAGCTGGACAGCGTACGAGCAGTACTTC
CASSWTAYEQYF
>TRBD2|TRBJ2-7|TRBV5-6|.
TGTGCCAGCAGCTTGGAGGGGACTAGTCACGAGCAGTACTTC
CASSLEGTSHEQYF